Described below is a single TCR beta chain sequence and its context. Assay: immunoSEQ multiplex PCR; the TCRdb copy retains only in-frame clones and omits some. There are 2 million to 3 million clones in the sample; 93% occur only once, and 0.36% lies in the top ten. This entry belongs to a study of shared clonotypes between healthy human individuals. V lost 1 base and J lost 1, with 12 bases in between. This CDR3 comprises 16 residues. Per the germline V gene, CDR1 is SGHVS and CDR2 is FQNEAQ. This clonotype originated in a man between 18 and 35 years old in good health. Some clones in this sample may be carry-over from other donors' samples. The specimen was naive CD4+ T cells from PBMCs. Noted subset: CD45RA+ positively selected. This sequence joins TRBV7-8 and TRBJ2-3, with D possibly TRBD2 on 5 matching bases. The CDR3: CASSLEWTARTDTQYF. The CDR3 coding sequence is TGTGCCAGCAGCTTAGAGTGGACTGCTCGCACAGATACGCAGTATTTT.